The clone carrying this T cell receptor (beta chain) was counted a few times. The target antigen is unknown. PCR amplification relied on 60 Vbeta primers (plus 13 Jbeta primers). Repertoires were generated with immunoSEQ multiplex PCR, while TCRdb's copy carries only in-frame clones and drops some. The table records 60,000 to 80,000 clones, about 81% of them present only once. Germline trimming cut 4 bases from V and 1 base from J; bases unmatched to any gene: 12. Per germline, CDR1 SGDLS and CDR2 YYNGEE. The CDR3 sequence is 17 residues long. The data are from a study of cytomegalovirus exposure and HLA in healthy donors. General study points: In all likelihood, a cluster of highly shared sequence variants was a sequencing artifact. In a later analysis, TCR beta V- and J-gene trimming was associated with a missense DCLRE1C variant. The analysis excluded some indistinguishable V segments, including TRBV6-2 and TRBV6-3.

The chain recombines TRBV9 with TRBJ1-1; 8 bases fit TRBD1. Sequenced sample: PBMCs. This TCR was sampled from a woman between 25 and 40 years old in good health and CMV-seronegative. The DNA of the CDR3 is TGTGCCAGCAGCTCCCGACAGGGGCGTAGCGGGAACACTGAAGCTTTCTTT. The encoded protein is CASSSRQGRSGNTEAFF.